Below, 12 T cell receptor beta chains from the same sample are listed, as sequenced in a study of blood T cell repertoires in COVID-19. Libraries were prepared by immunoSEQ multiplex PCR; TCRdb keeps only in-frame clonotypes and omits some of them. The sample yields 200,000 or so clones, around nine tenths seen once. Sequenced: peripheral blood. These receptors were obtained from a woman aged 55-70 years with acute or convalescent COVID-19.

The chain links TRBV5-6 to TRBJ2-4, with D tentatively TRBD1 (5 bases). Germline lookup yields CDR1 SGHDT and CDR2 YYEEEE. The CDR3 covers 14 residues. V shed 2 bases and J shed 0 bases, with 6 bases lying between them. The CDR3 protein is CASSFREAKNIQYF. For the CDR3, the DNA is TGTGCCAGCAGCTTCAGGGAAGCCAAAAACATTCAGTACTTC. Full variable domain (rest looked up from reference TRBV5-6 and TRBJ2-4): DAGVTQSPTHLIKTRGQQVTLRCSPKSGHDTVSWYQQALGQGPQFIFQYYEEEERQRGNFPDRFSGHQFPNYSSELNVNALLLGDSALYLCASSFREAKNIQYFGAGTRLSVL.

The rearrangement uses TRBV7-9 and TRBJ1-4; no clear D. Germline assignment: CDR1 SEHNR and CDR2 FQNEAQ (reference sequence). Between the trimmed V and J ends, which lost 6 bases and 8 bases, there was a span of 7 bases. The CDR3 runs to 11 residues. The CDR3: CASSSGEKLFF. The CDR3, as DNA: TGTGCCAGCAGTTCGGGGGAAAAACTGTTTTTT. The full variable domain, completed using reference TRBV7-9 and TRBJ1-4, is DTGVSQNPRHKITKRGQNVTFRCDPISEHNRLYWYRQTLGQGPEFLTYFQNEAQLEKSRLLSDRFSAERPKGSFSTLEIQRTEQGDSAMYLCASSSGEKLFFGSGTQLSVL.

V is TRBV7-8 and J is TRBJ1-1; D ambiguous. V lost 9 bases to trimming and J lost 3 bases, with 14 bases between them. The CDR3 has 13 residues. Germline V gives CDR1 SGHVS, CDR2 FQNEAQ. The CDR3 region is CASWEEKYTEAFF. DNA of the CDR3: TGTGCCAGTTGGGAGGAAAAATACACTGAAGCTTTCTTT. Together with reference TRBV7-8 and TRBJ1-1, the CDR3 gives the full variable domain: GAGVSQSPRYKVAKRGQDVALRCDPISGHVSLFWYQQALGQGPEFLTYFQNEAQLDKSGLPSDRFFAERPEGSVSTLKIQRTQQEDSAVYLCASWEEKYTEAFFGQGTRLTVV.

This clone appeared once. The V call is TRBV7-9, the J call TRBJ1-5, with D maybe TRBD1 (5 bases). Germline V gene data show CDR1 as SEHNR and CDR2 as FQNEAQ (reference sequence). The CDR3 length is 17 residues. Trimming took off 1 base at V and 1 base at J, with 14 bases between the two ends. CDR3 nucleotide sequence: TGTGCCAGCAGCTTAGTAGGGGTCCGAGAAAGCAATCAGCCCCAGCATTTT. Translating gives CASSLVGVRESNQPQHF.

The chain employs TRBV14 and TRBJ1-3; D gene ambiguous. V gave up 3 bases and J gave up 2 bases, with 11 bases separating them. This CDR3 contains 15 residues. Looked up from germline, CDR1 is SGHDN and CDR2 is FVKESK. This CDR3 is CASSQAYGAGNTIYF. DNA for the CDR3: TGTGCCAGCAGCCAGGCCTACGGGGCTGGAAACACCATATATTTT.

V usage is TRBV27 and J usage is TRBJ2-3, with D possibly being TRBD2 (6 bases). The CDR3 has 14 amino acids. Germline assignment: CDR1 MNHEY and CDR2 SMNVEV (reference sequence). The V end lost 3 bases, the J end lost 1 base, and 8 bases lay between the germline ends. The CDR3, as DNA: TGTGCCAGCAGTTTTGCGGGACGCACAGATACGCAGTATTTT. This translates into CASSFAGRTDTQYF.

This clone has only one observation. In DNA, the CDR3 is TGTGCCAGCAGCCAAGGGGGACTATCATACGAGCAGTACTTC. Protein: CASSQGGLSYEQYF. V is TRBV3-1 (or the pseudogene TRBV3-2) and J is TRBJ2-7; 7 bases agree with TRBD2. Per the germline V gene, CDR1 is LGHDT and CDR2 is YNNKEL (reference sequence). This CDR3 region has 14 residues. The ends lost 1 base at V and 4 bases at J; junction bases unmatched: 4.

The chain has TRBV4-3 and TRBJ2-1; TRBD2 aligns across 14 bases. Per germline, CDR1 LGHNA and CDR2 YSLEER. Trimming cost V 4 bases and J 4 bases; bases outside gene matches: 15. The CDR3 length is 20 residues. This CDR3 reads CASSRGPGTSGRGMYNEQFF. DNA for the CDR3: TGCGCCAGCAGCCGAGGACCCGGGACTAGCGGGAGAGGGATGTACAATGAGCAGTTCTTC.

This chain connects TRBV6-5 to TRBJ1-5, with unresolved D. This CDR3 contains 14 residues. V dropped 6 bases and J dropped 0 bases, with 9 bases sitting between them. Per the germline V gene, CDR1 is MNHEY and CDR2 is SVGAGI. Written as DNA, the CDR3 is TGTGCCAGCAGCGAGGGCCATAGCAATCAGCCCCAGCATTTT. This sequence encodes CASSEGHSNQPQHF.

The chain employs TRBV5-1 and TRBJ1-3, with D uncertain. CDR1 SGHRS and CDR2 YFSETQ come from the germline V gene. Trimming removed 0 bases at V and 4 bases at J, with 8 bases between. This CDR3 comprises 14 residues. The CDR3 coding sequence is TGCGCCAGCAGCTTGGGTGAGAGAGGAAACACCATATATTTT. It encodes CASSLGERGNTIYF.

This chain connects TRBV2 to TRBJ2-7; no clear D. The CDR3 runs to 11 residues. Germline CDR1 reads SNHLY; CDR2 reads FYNNEI. V dropped 6 bases and J dropped 3 bases, with 6 bases sitting between them. CDR3 region: CASRISYEQYF. The CDR3 region has the DNA TGTGCCAGCAGAATCAGCTACGAGCAGTACTTC. The whole variable domain, filled in from reference TRBV2 and TRBJ2-7, reads EPEVTQTPSHQVTQMGQEVILRCVPISNHLYFYWYRQILGQKVEFLVSFYNNEISEKSEIFDDQFSVERPDGSNFTLKIRSTKLEDSAMYFCASRISYEQYFGPGTRLTVT.

The V and J genes are TRBV5-1 and TRBJ1-2, with unresolved D. With 4 bases removed from V and 0 bases from J, the gap between germline ends came to 10 bases. CDR1 and CDR2 (germline): SGHRS, YFSETQ. The CDR3 sequence is 14 residues long. CDR3 amino acids: CASSSGGANYGYTF. In DNA form, the CDR3 reads TGCGCCAGCAGCAGTGGCGGAGCTAACTATGGCTACACCTTC.